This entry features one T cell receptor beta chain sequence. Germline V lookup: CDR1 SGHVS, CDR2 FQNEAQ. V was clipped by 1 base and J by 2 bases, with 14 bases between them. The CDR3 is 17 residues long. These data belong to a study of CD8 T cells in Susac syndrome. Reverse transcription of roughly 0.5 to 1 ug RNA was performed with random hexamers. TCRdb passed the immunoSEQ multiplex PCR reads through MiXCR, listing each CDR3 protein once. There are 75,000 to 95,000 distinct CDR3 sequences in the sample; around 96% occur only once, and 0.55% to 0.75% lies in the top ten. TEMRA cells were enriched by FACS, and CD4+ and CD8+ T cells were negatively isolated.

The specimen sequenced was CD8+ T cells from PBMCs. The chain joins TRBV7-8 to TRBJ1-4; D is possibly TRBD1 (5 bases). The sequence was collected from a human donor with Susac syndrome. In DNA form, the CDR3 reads TGTGCCAGCAGCTTAGTCGGGCCAGGGCCCACTAATGAAAAACTGTTTTTT. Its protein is CASSLVGPGPTNEKLFF. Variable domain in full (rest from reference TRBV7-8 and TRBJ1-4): GAGVSQSPRYKVAKRGQDVALRCDPISGHVSLFWYQQALGQGPEFLTYFQNEAQLDKSGLPSDRFFAERPEGSVSTLKIQRTQQEDSAVYLCASSLVGPGPTNEKLFFGSGTQLSVL.